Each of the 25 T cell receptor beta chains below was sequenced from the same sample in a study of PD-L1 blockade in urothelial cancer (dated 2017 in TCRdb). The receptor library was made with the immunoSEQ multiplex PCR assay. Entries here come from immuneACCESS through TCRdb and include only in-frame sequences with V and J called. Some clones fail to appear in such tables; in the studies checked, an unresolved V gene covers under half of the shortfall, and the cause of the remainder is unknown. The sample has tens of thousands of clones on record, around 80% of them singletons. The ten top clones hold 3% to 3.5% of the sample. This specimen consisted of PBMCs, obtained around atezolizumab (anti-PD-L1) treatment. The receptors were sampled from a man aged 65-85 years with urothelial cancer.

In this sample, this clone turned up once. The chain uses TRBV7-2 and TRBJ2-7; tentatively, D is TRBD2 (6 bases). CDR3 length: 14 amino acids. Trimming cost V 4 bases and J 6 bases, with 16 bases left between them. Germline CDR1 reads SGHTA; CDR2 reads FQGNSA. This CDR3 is CASSYQRGVGEQYF. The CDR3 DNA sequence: TGTGCCAGCAGCTATCAACGCGGGGTAGGCGAGCAGTACTTC.

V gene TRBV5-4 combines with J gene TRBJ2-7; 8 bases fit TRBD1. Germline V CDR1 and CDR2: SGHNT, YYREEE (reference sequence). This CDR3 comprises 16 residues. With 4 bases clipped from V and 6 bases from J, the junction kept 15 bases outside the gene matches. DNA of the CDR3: TGTGCCAGCAGCCGCTCTGGGAGCAGGGGGCCCCTCGAGCAGTACTTC. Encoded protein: CASSRSGSRGPLEQYF. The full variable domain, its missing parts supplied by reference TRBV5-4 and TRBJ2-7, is ETGVTQSPTHLIKTRGQQVTLRCSSQSGHNTVSWYQQALGQGPQFIFQYYREEENGRGNFPPRFSGLQFPNYSSELNVNALELDDSALYLCASSRSGSRGPLEQYFGPGTRLTVT.

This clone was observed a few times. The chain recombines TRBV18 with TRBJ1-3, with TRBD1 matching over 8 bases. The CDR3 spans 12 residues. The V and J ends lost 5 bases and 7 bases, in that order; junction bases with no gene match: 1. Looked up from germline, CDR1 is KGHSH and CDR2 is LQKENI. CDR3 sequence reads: CASSTGGNTIYF. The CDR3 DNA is TGTGCCAGCTCAACAGGGGGGAACACCATATATTTT.

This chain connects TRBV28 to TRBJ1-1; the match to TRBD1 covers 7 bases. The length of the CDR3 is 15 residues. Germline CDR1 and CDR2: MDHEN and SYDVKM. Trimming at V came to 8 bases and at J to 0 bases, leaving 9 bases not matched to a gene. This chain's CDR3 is CASGETGIMNTEAFF. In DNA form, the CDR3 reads TGTGCCAGCGGGGAGACAGGGATCATGAACACTGAAGCTTTCTTT.

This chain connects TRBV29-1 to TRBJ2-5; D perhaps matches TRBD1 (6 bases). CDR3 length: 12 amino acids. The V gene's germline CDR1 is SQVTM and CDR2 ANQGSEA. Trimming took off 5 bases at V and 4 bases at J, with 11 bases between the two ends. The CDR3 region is CSVSRGGETQYF. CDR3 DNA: TGCAGCGTTTCCAGAGGGGGAGAGACCCAGTACTTC.

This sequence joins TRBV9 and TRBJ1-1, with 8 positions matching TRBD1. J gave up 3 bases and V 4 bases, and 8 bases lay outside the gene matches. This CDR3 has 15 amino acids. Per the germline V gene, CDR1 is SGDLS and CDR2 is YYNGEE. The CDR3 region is CASSSQGVGYTEAFF. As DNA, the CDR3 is TGTGCCAGCAGCTCACAGGGGGTGGGATACACTGAAGCTTTCTTT.

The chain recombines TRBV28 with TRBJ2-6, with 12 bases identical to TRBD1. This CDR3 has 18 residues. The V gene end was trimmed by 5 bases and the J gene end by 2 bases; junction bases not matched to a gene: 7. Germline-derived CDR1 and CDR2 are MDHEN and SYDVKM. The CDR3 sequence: CASSPPGTGGAGANVLTF. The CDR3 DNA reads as TGTGCCAGCAGTCCCCCCGGGACAGGGGGCGCTGGGGCCAACGTCCTGACTTTC.

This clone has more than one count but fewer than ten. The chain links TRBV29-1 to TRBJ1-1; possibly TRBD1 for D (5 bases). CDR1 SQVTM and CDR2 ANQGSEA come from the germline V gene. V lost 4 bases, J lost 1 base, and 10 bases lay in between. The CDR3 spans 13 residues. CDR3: CSVGWQGNTEAFF. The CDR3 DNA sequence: TGCAGCGTTGGGTGGCAGGGGAACACTGAAGCTTTCTTT. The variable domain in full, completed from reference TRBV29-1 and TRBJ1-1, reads SAVISQKPSRDICQRGTSLTIQCQVDSQVTMMFWYRQQPGQSLTLIATANQGSEATYESGFVIDKFPISRPNLTFSTLTVSNMSPEDSSIYLCSVGWQGNTEAFFGQGTRLTVV.

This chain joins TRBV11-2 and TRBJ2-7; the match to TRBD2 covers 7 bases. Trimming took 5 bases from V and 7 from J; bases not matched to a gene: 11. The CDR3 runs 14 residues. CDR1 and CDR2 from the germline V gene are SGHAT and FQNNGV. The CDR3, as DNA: TGTGCCAGCAGCCGACCGCTAGGGAGGGGTGAGCAGTACTTC. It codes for CASSRPLGRGEQYF.

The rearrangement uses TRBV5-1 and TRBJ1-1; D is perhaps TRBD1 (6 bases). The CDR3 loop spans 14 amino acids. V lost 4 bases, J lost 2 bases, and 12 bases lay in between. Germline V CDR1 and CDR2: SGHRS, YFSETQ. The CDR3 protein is CASSDGTFNTEAFF. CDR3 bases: TGCGCCAGCAGCGACGGGACATTCAACACTGAAGCTTTCTTT.

The CDR3 is CASSVAGSTGYTF. CDR3 sequence (DNA): TGTGCCAGCAGCGTAGCGGGGTCCACTGGCTACACCTTC. The chain joins TRBV9 to TRBJ1-2; D gene uncertain. With 0 bases removed from V and 7 bases from J, the gap between germline ends came to 10 bases. The germline CDR1 and CDR2 sequences are SGDLS and YYNGEE. This CDR3 has 13 residues.

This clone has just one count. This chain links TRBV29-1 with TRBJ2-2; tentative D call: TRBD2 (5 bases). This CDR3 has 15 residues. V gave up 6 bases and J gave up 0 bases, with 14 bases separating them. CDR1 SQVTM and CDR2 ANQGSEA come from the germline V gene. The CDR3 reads CSVPRSGTNTGELFF. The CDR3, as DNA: TGCAGCGTCCCTAGGTCGGGGACGAACACCGGGGAGCTGTTTTTT.

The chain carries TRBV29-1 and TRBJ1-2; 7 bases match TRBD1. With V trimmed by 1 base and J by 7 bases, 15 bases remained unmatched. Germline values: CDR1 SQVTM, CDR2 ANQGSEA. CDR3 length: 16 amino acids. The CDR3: CSVEGRGTGDVRGYTF. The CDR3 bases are TGCAGCGTTGAAGGTCGGGGAACAGGGGACGTACGTGGCTACACCTTC.

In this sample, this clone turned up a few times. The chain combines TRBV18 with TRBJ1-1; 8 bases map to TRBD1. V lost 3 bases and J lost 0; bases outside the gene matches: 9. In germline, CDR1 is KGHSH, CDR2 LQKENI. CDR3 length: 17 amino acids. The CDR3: CASSPLRQGTMNTEAFF. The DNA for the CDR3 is TGTGCCAGCTCACCCCTTAGACAGGGGACCATGAACACTGAAGCTTTCTTT. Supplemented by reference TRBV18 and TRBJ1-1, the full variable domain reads NAGVMQNPRHLVRRRGQEARLRCSPMKGHSHVYWYRQLPEEGLKFMVYLQKENIIDESGMPKERFSAEFPKEGPSILRIQQVVRGDSAAYFCASSPLRQGTMNTEAFFGQGTRLTVV.

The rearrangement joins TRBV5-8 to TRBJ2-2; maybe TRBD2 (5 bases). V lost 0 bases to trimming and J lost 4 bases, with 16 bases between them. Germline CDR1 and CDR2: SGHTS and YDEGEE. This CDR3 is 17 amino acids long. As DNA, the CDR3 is TGTGCCAGCAGCTTGGATTGGGAGAGCGGAGGCACCGGGGAGCTGTTTTTT. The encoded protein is CASSLDWESGGTGELFF.

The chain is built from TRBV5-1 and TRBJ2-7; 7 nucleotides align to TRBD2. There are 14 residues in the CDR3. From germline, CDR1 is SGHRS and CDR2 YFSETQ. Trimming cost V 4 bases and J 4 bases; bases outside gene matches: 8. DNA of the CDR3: TGCGCCAGCAGCCCTACTGGGGGGGTTTACGAGCAGTACTTC. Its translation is CASSPTGGVYEQYF.

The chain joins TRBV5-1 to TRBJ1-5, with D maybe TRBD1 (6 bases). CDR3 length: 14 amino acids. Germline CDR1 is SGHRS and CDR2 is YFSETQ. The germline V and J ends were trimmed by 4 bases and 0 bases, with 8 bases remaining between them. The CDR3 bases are TGCGCCAGCAGCAAGGACAGTAGCAATCAGCCCCAGCATTTT. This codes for CASSKDSSNQPQHF.

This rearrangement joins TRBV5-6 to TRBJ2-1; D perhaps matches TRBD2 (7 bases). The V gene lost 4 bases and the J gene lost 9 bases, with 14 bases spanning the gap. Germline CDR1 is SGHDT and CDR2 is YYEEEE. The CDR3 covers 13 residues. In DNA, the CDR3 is TGTGCCAGCAGCCCTCAGGGGAGGGGTGAGCAGTTCTTC. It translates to CASSPQGRGEQFF.

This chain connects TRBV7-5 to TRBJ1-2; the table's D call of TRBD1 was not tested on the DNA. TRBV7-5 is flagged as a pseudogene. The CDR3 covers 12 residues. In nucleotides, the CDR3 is TGTGTCAGTCCTACAGGGGGGTATGGCTACACCTTC. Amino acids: CVSPTGGYGYTF.

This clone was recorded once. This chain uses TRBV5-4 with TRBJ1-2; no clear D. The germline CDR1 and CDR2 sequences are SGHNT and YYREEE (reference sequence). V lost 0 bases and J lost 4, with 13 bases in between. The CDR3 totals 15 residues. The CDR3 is CASSLARRGSYGYTF. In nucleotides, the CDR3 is TGTGCCAGCAGCTTGGCGCGGCGGGGTAGCTATGGCTACACCTTC.

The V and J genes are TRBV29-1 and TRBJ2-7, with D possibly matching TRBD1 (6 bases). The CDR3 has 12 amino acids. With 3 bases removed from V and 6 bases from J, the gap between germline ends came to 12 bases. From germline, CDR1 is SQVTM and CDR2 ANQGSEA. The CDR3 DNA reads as TGCAGCGTTGACATAGCCAGGGGCGAGCAGTACTTC. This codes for CSVDIARGEQYF.

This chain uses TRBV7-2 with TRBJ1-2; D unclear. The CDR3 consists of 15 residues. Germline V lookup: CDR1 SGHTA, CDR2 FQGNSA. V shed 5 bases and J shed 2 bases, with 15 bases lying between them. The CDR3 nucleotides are TGTGCCAGCAGCCTAGGAGGGAGTCCGAACTATGGCTACACCTTC. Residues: CASSLGGSPNYGYTF.

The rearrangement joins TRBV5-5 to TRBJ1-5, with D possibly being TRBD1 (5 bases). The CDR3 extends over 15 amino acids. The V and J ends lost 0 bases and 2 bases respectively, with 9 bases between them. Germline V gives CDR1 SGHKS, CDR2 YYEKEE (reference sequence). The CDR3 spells CASSLEGAGNQPQHF. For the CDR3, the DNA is TGTGCCAGCAGCTTGGAAGGGGCCGGCAATCAGCCCCAGCATTTT.

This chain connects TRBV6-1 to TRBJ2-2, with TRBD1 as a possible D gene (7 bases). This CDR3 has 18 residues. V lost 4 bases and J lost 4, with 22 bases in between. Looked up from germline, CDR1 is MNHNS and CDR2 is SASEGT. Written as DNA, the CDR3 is TGTGCCAGCAGTGGGGGGGACAGCCTTAACGGCGGCACCGGGGAGCTGTTTTTT. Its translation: CASSGGDSLNGGTGELFF.

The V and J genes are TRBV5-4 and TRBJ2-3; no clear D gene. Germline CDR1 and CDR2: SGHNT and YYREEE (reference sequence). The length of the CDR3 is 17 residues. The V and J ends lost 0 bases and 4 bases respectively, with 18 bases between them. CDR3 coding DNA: TGTGCCAGCAGCTTGGTCGGTGGGCCGAAACGCCCAGATACGCAGTATTTT. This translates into CASSLVGGPKRPDTQYF.